These 19 T cell receptor beta chains were all obtained from the same sample, sequenced in a study of T cell responses to AZD1222 COVID-19 vaccine. Using immunoSEQ multiplex PCR, the repertoire was profiled, and TCRdb retains in-frame clones only, with some absent. The sample contains approximately 120,000 clones, 87% of which appear only once. The starting material was peripheral blood, obtained on day 0 of AZD1222 vaccination. The origin of the receptors is an adult in good health.

The chain carries TRBV9 and TRBJ1-6; unclear D gene. V lost 0 bases and J 4 bases, leaving 2 bases between the germline ends. Germline V gene data show CDR1 as SGDLS and CDR2 as YYNGEE. The CDR3 consists of 13 residues. The chain's CDR3 is CASSVGYNSPLHF. The CDR3 DNA is TGTGCCAGCAGCGTAGGGTATAATTCACCCCTCCACTTT.

Details on this clone: Given the absence of the conserved phenylalanine or tryptophan at the CDR3 end, a read error is likely. It is unclear where the CDR3 begins or ends on the DNA, so no DNA is shown, and the CDR3 is as TCRdb lists it. The chain recombines TRBV5-8 with TRBJ2-7; the tabulated D call, TRBD2, remains unverified against the DNA. Germline CDR1 and CDR2: SGHTS and YDEGEE. From its first to its last residue, the CDR3 has 14 amino acids. The CDR3 protein is CASSLMRAGSPFVG.

The chain carries TRBV5-5 and TRBJ2-1; 14 nucleotides match TRBD2. V was clipped by 4 bases and J by 11 bases; unmatched bases: 8. In germline, CDR1 is SGHKS, CDR2 YYEKEE (reference sequence). This CDR3 region has 15 residues. CDR3 residues: CASSETSGGALQQFF. In DNA form, the CDR3 reads TGTGCCAGCAGCGAGACTAGCGGGGGGGCTCTCCAGCAGTTCTTC.

The chain uses TRBV5-1 and TRBJ2-3; weak D call: TRBD1 (5 bases). CDR3 length equals 15 residues. The V end was cut by 0 bases, the J end by 3 bases, with 11 bases between. Germline V CDR1 and CDR2: SGHRS, YFSETQ. CDR3 in amino acids: CASSLARDGTDTQYF. The CDR3 DNA reads as TGCGCCAGCAGCTTGGCCAGGGATGGAACAGATACGCAGTATTTT.

J is TRBJ1-4 and V is TRBV27; the match to TRBD1 covers 7 bases. V lost 0 bases, J lost 5 bases, and 3 bases stayed unmatched. The CDR3 covers 15 residues. Germline CDR1 MNHEY, CDR2 SMNVEV (reference sequence). This chain's CDR3 is CASSLSGTVNEKLFF. The CDR3 DNA is TGTGCCAGCAGTTTATCAGGGACAGTGAATGAAAAACTGTTTTTT.

The chain is built from TRBV27 and TRBJ1-4; no clear D gene. With 5 bases removed from V and 5 bases from J, the gap between germline ends came to 9 bases. The CDR3 contains 13 residues. The germline V gene has CDR1 MNHEY and CDR2 SMNVEV (reference sequence). This chain's CDR3 is CASSQRINEKLFF. Here the CDR3 DNA reads TGTGCCAGCAGTCAGAGGATCAATGAAAAACTGTTTTTT.

The chain carries TRBV16 and TRBJ1-5; D gene ambiguous. The CDR3 runs 15 residues. Germline assignment: CDR1 KGHSY and CDR2 FQNENV. V lost 4 bases and J lost 6, with 16 bases in between. This chain's CDR3 is CASSPMRARGQPQHF. CDR3 DNA: TGTGCCAGCAGCCCCATGAGGGCCCGAGGTCAGCCCCAGCATTTT.

The chain links TRBV7-2 to TRBJ1-2; TRBD1 is a possible D gene (5 bases). The CDR3 runs 13 residues. Trimming took 6 bases from V and 5 from J, leaving 13 bases between them. Per germline, CDR1 SGHTA and CDR2 FQGNSA. The CDR3 region is CASSLGTRYGYTF. CDR3 in DNA: TGTGCCAGCAGTCTCGGGACGCGGTATGGCTACACCTTC.

The genes are TRBV3-1 (or the pseudogene TRBV3-2) and TRBJ1-5; no clear D. The CDR3 extends over 15 amino acids. Trimming pared 0 bases from V and 1 base from J, leaving 7 bases between. CDR1 is LGHDT and CDR2 is YNNKEL in the germline V gene (reference sequence). In DNA, the CDR3 is TGTGCCAGCAGCCAAGAACTTGGAAGCAATCAGCCCCAGCATTTT. This codes for CASSQELGSNQPQHF.

The J gene is TRBJ1-2, the V gene TRBV5-8; the match to TRBD1 covers 10 bases. The CDR3 has 15 residues. Germline CDR1 reads SGHTS; CDR2 reads YDEGEE. J gave up 4 bases and V 4 bases, and 7 bases lay outside the gene matches. CDR3 sequence reads: CASSPGTGVFYGYTF. CDR3 nucleotides: TGTGCCAGCAGCCCCGGGACAGGGGTCTTCTATGGCTACACCTTC.

The chain couples TRBV14 to TRBJ2-1, with D possibly matching TRBD1 (5 bases). V shed 2 bases and J shed 2 bases, with 19 bases lying between them. Germline CDR1 reads SGHDN; CDR2 reads FVKESK. This CDR3 comprises 18 residues. DNA of the CDR3: TGTGCCAGCAGCCAAACAAAGGGGCTCCCCGAGGCCTACAATGAGCAGTTCTTC. It translates to CASSQTKGLPEAYNEQFF.

The V call is TRBV18, the J call TRBJ1-2; TRBD1 aligns across 9 bases. Germline assignment: CDR1 KGHSH and CDR2 LQKENI. This CDR3 has 14 residues. J was trimmed by 4 bases and V by 6 bases; bases with no gene match: 6. The CDR3: CASSGTGLSYGYTF. The CDR3 DNA sequence: TGTGCCAGCTCCGGGACAGGGCTGAGCTATGGCTACACCTTC. Complete variable domain (other parts from reference TRBV18 and TRBJ1-2): NAGVMQNPRHLVRRRGQEARLRCSPMKGHSHVYWYRQLPEEGLKFMVYLQKENIIDESGMPKERFSAEFPKEGPSILRIQQVVRGDSAAYFCASSGTGLSYGYTFGSGTRLTVV.

The chain links TRBV5-1 to TRBJ2-2; 8 bases are a match to TRBD1. Germline V gene sequence: CDR1 SGHRS, CDR2 YFSETQ. The CDR3 extends over 14 amino acids. V gave up 3 bases and J gave up 7 bases; unmatched junction bases: 5. CDR3 amino acids: CASSSGQGDGELFF. The DNA of the CDR3 is TGCGCCAGCAGCTCTGGACAGGGTGACGGGGAGCTGTTTTTT.

The chain uses TRBV12-3 or TRBV12-4 and TRBJ2-1; D is uncertain. Trimming pared 8 bases from V and 3 bases from J, leaving 5 bases between. The CDR3 has 11 amino acids. The CDR3 region has the DNA TGTGCCAGCTATAGCTACAATGAGCAGTTCTTC. This encodes CASYSYNEQFF.

V and J are TRBV6-5 and TRBJ2-3, with D unresolved. CDR1 is MNHEY, CDR2 SVGAGI, per germline. Trimming removed 6 bases from V and 2 bases from J, with 3 bases in between. This CDR3 contains 11 residues. The CDR3 loop is CASSNTDTQYF. As DNA, the CDR3 is TGTGCCAGCAGCAACACAGATACGCAGTATTTT.

The rearrangement uses TRBV30 and TRBJ1-1; no firm D call. With 4 bases removed from V and 3 bases from J, the gap between germline ends came to 6 bases. Germline CDR1 reads GTSNPN; CDR2 reads SVGIG (reference sequence). The CDR3 covers 11 residues. CDR3 bases: TGTGCCTGGAATCGGTACACTGAAGCTTTCTTT. Amino acid sequence: CAWNRYTEAFF. Supplemented by reference TRBV30 and TRBJ1-1, the full variable domain reads SQTIHQWPATLVQPVGSPLSLECTVEGTSNPNLYWYRQAAGRGLQLLFYSVGIGQISSEVPQNLSASRPQDRQFILSSKKLLLSDSGFYLCAWNRYTEAFFGQGTRLTVV.

The rearrangement joins TRBV9 to TRBJ2-1; D is perhaps TRBD1 (5 bases). V was clipped by 0 bases and J by 3 bases, with 10 bases between them. The germline CDR1 and CDR2 sequences are SGDLS and YYNGEE. The CDR3 is 15 amino acids. The CDR3 nucleotides read TGTGCCAGCAGCGTAGACAAAGGGGACTACAATGAGCAGTTCTTC. Its translation: CASSVDKGDYNEQFF.

Turning to this clone: Other nucleotide sequences in the sample specify the same CDR3. The genes are TRBV28 and TRBJ2-5; 8 bases fit TRBD1. This CDR3 contains 13 residues. The germline V gene encodes CDR1 MDHEN and CDR2 SYDVKM. The junction had 2 bases not matched to a gene; V was cut back by 5 bases and J by 3 bases. As DNA, the CDR3 is TGTGCCAGCAGTCAGACAGGGGAAGAGACCCAGTACTTC. It yields the protein CASSQTGEETQYF.

The CDR3 region has the DNA TGTGCCAGTAGTCAATTTTGGAAGAATAATTCACCCCTCCACTTT. Translating gives CASSQFWKNNSPLHF. The rearrangement links TRBV19 to TRBJ1-6; no definite D call. CDR3 length: 15 residues. Per the germline V gene, CDR1 is LNHDA and CDR2 is SQIVND (reference sequence). Trimming shortened V by 5 bases and J by 5 bases, and 13 bases separated the two germline ends. The full variable domain, rest sourced from reference TRBV19 and TRBJ1-6, is DGGITQSPKYLFRKEGQNVTLSCEQNLNHDAMYWYRQDPGQGLRLIYYSQIVNDFQKGDIAEGYSVSREKKESFPLTVTSAQKNPTAFYLCASSQFWKNNSPLHFGNGTRLTVT.